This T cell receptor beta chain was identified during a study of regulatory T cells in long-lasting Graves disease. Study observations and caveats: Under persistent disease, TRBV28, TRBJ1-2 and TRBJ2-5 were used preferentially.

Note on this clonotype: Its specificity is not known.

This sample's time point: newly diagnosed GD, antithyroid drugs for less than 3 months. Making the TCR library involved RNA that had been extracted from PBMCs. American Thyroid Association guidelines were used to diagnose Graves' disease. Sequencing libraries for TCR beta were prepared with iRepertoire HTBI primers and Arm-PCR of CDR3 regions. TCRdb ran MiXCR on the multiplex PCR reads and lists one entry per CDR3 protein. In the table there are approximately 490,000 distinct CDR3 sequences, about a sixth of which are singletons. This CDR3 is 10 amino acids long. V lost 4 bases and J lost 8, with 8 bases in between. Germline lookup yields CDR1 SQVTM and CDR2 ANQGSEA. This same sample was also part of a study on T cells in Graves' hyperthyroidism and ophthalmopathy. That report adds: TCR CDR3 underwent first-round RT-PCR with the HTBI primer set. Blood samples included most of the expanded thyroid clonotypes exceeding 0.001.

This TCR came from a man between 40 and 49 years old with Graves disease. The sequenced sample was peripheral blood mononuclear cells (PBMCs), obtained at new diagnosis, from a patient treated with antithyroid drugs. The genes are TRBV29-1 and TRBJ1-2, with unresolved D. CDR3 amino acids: CSVAGNGYTF. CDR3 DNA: TGCAGCGTTGCCGGTAACGGCTACACCTTC.